The T cell receptor (beta chain) under discussion was sequenced for a study of T-cell reconstitution after alpha-beta-depleted transplantation in children. The study's findings and limits: In some patients, recipient T cells and intrathymic progenitors surviving conditioning explained high day-60 diversity. One year after transplant, T-cell counts and diversity came mostly from newly produced T cells. Approximately two months post-transplant, alpha-beta T cells reportedly originated from several hundred expanded graft clones.

The CDR3 runs to 15 residues. Trimming removed 0 bases at V and 3 bases at J, with 12 bases between. Germline CDR1 LGHNA, CDR2 YSLEER. A note on this clonotype: Its specificity is unknown.

Molecular barcoding with unique molecular identifiers was used for the TCRbeta library. TCRdb reprocessed the PCR reads with MiXCR, giving one entry per CDR3 protein. The sample has 81,000 or so distinct CDR3 sequences, roughly a sixth seen once. Sequenced here: PBMCs, mostly from graft donor cells, sampled 180 days after TCRalphabeta/CD19-depleted stem cell transplant. The V call is TRBV4-3, the J call TRBJ2-7, with D tentatively TRBD2 (5 bases). The clonotype comes from a male patient aged 2 to 9 who had a stem cell transplant for acute lymphoblastic leukemia, so the T cells may come from the graft donor. Written as DNA, the CDR3 is TGCGCCAGCAGCCAAGATGCTCGGGGAGTCTACGAGCAGTACTTC. Its protein product is CASSQDARGVYEQYF.